This T cell receptor (beta chain) emerged from a study of T cell repertoires in cytomegalovirus infection. The overall study: TCR beta signatures that were public indicated CMV infection and matching HLA type.

TCRdb ran MiXCR on the reads and lists one entry per CDR3 protein. The profile shows about 890,000 distinct CDR3 sequences, approximately 31% of them singletons. The germline CDR1 and CDR2 sequences are SGDLS and YYNGEE. The CDR3 totals 14 residues. V was cut by 3 bases and J by 2 bases, with 11 bases left in between. A word on this clonotype: Antigen unknown.

This chain uses TRBV9 with TRBJ1-2, with D possibly being TRBD1 (6 bases). The TCR sequence derives from a human donor in good health (CMV status not recorded). Some clones in this sample may be carry-over from other donors' samples. The sequenced sample was cultured CD8+ T cells from PBMCs, obtained from culture after CMV antigen stimulation. The DNA of the CDR3 is TGTGCCAGCAGCGCCTTTGACAGGAACTATGGCTACACCTTC. Protein: CASSAFDRNYGYTF.